A selection of T cell receptor beta chains follows, all from one sample in a study of technical replicates of blood from several donors. Repertoires were generated with immunoSEQ multiplex PCR, while TCRdb's copy carries only in-frame clones and drops some. The sample records 64,000 or so clones, nearly 98% being singletons. The sequencing input was T cells isolated from PBMCs. These receptor sequences come from a human donor in good health. Each CDR3 is given without its conserved first and last residue. D genes are given only for firm matches.

CDR3 protein: PGSGTEREDENTGELF; D gene: NA; V gene: TRBV22-1
CDR3 protein: ASSLGGFGYGYT; D gene: NA; V gene: TRBV5-1
CDR3 protein: ASSRQDPGNTIY; D gene: NA; V gene: TRBV19
CDR3 protein: AWNAAEGDRTEAF; D gene: NA; V gene: TRBV30
CDR3 protein: ASSLTDDNQPQH; D gene: NA; V gene: TRBV18
CDR3 protein: ASTSWHTNEKLF; D gene: NA; V gene: TRBV27
CDR3 protein: ASSQGRGALAKNIQY; D gene: TRBD2; V gene: TRBV4-1
CDR3 protein: ASSFWDRANGVDEQY; D gene: TRBD1; V gene: TRBV27
CDR3 protein: ASRRGGTTDTQY; D gene: NA; V gene: TRBV2
CDR3 protein: ASSPGGRGTQY; D gene: TRBD1; V gene: TRBV7-3
CDR3 protein: ASSWTGTGGTNEQF; D gene: TRBD1; V gene: TRBV5-1
CDR3 protein: ASSPGWANTGELF; D gene: NA; V gene: TRBV11-2
CDR3 protein: ASSYSADYSPEAF; D gene: NA; V gene: TRBV6-6
CDR3 protein: ASSETGASNQPQH; D gene: TRBD1; V gene: TRBV4-1
CDR3 protein: ASSPFGTGANTGELF; D gene: TRBD1; V gene: TRBV18
CDR3 protein: ASSWGKGLRRTSNSYEQY; D gene: TRBD2; V gene: TRBV10-2